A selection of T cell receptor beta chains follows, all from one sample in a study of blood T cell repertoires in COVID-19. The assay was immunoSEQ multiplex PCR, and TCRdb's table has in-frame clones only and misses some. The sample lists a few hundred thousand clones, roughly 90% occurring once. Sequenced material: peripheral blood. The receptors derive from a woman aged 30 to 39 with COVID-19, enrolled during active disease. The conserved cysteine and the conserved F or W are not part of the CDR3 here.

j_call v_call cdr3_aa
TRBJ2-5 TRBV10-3 AISGQGQETQY
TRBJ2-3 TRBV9 ASTPRDRVSTDTQY
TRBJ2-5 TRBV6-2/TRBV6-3 ASSPLVGVAGTQY
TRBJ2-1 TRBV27 ASSFDTYNEQF
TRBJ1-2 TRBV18 ASSPRGSADSVYGYT
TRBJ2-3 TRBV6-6 ASSPRRGGPDTQY
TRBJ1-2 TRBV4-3 ASSQIKAADNYGYT
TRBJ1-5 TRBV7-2 ASSLGTRGQPQH
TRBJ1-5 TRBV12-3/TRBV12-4 ASSLKSSTQH
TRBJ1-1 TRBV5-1 ASSATEAKTEAF
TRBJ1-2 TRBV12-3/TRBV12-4 ASSFDRVYGYT
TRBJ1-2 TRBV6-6 ASRGDNYGYT